The 19 T cell receptor beta chains given below trace back to one sample, sequenced in a study of tumor and adjacent non-tumor tissue in lung cancer. RNA was extracted from bulk tissue without any cell sorting. TCRbeta libraries were built with three rounds of nested PCR, modified from ARM-PCR. One entry per CDR3 protein, called by TCRdb with MiXCR from the multiplex PCR reads. The data contain 120,000 or so distinct CDR3 sequences, roughly 64% of them seen just once; the ten biggest clones take up about 13%. Sequencing used lung tumor tissue. Every receptor here comes from a man younger than 45 with non-small cell lung cancer.

On this clonotype: A read error may explain this, as a much larger clone is one base away. This sequence joins TRBV6-1 and TRBJ1-2, with D tentatively TRBD1 (5 bases). CDR1 and CDR2 (germline): MNHNS, SASEGT. The CDR3 consists of 13 residues. The CDR3 nucleotides read TGTGCCAGCAGGGAAGGGGCCTTCTATGGCTACACCTTC. This gives the protein CASREGAFYGYTF.

With respect to this clonotype: A clone one base away is much larger, so this may be a read error. The chain is built from TRBV20-1 and TRBJ1-4, with a tentative D call TRBD1 (5 bases). The CDR3 consists of 14 residues. Germline V gives CDR1 DFQATT, CDR2 SNEGSKA (reference sequence). The CDR3 DNA follows: TGCAGTGTTTCAGTAGGGGCCAATAATGAAAAACAGTTTTTT. Residues: CSVSVGANNEKQFF.

Of note for this clonotype: At one end the junction does not follow the germline gene, possibly because of a read error. The chain recombines TRBV11-3 with TRBJ2-2; TRBD2 matches 9 bases. CDR1 is SGHNT and CDR2 is YENEEA in the germline V gene. The CDR3 spans 15 residues. The CDR3 spells CVSRKIAGDTGELFF. CDR3 nucleotide sequence: TGTGTCAGCAGGAAGATAGCGGGAGATACCGGGGAGCTGTTTTTT.

As to this clonotype: A clone one base away is much larger, so this may be a read error. The chain employs TRBV6-5 and TRBJ2-4; weak D call: TRBD1 (5 bases). Germline V lookup: CDR1 MNHEY, CDR2 SVGAGI. The CDR3 contains 18 residues. V was trimmed by 5 bases and J by 0 bases, leaving 20 bases between them. This chain's CDR3 is CASSHVHGKGLAKNIQYF. The DNA of the CDR3 is TGTGCCAGCAGTCACGTACATGGCAAGGGGCTAGCCAAAAACATTCAGTACTTC.

A remark on this clonotype: A much larger clone differs from this one at a single base, so this may be a read error. The chain is built from TRBV20-1 and TRBJ2-1; possible D gene TRBD2, 5 bases. Trimming left V 3 bases short and J 4 bases short, with 7 bases between. Germline V gene data show CDR1 as DFQATT and CDR2 as SNEGSKA (reference sequence). The CDR3 is made up of 12 amino acids. For the CDR3, the DNA is TGCAGTGCTAGCGGGATGTACAATGAGCAGTTCTTC. Translation gives CSASGMYNEQFF.

Comments on this clonotype: A much larger clone sits a single nucleotide away, making a read error possible. The V and J genes are TRBV4-3 and TRBJ1-6, with a tentative D call TRBD1 (5 bases). CDR3 length: 15 amino acids. Germline lookup yields CDR1 LGHNA and CDR2 YSLEER. V was shortened by 3 bases and J by 9 bases, with 15 bases between the two germline ends. CDR3 sequence: CASSQGGSATSPLHF. The DNA of the CDR3 is TGCGCCAGCAGCCAGGGGGGGTCAGCTACTTCACCCCTCCACTTT.

This clonotype was detected only a few times. No conserved phenylalanine or tryptophan is present at the end of the CDR3, so a read error is the likely explanation. The chain has TRBV10-2 and TRBJ1-1; D unclear. This CDR3 comprises 14 residues. Germline V gene sequence: CDR1 WSHSY, CDR2 SAAADI. The CDR3 reads CASSVESGITEAFL. The CDR3 DNA reads TGCGCCAGTAGTGTAGAGTCTGGGATCACTGAAGCTTTCCTT.

This clonotype was observed at least ten times. The chain links TRBV4-1 to TRBJ1-5; no reliable D call. CDR1 is MGHRA and CDR2 is YSYEKL in the germline V gene. V shed 0 bases and J shed 2 bases, with 14 bases lying between them. The CDR3 sequence is 17 residues long. CDR3 in amino acids: CASSQEVTSPGNQPQHF. CDR3 in DNA: TGCGCCAGCAGCCAAGAGGTTACTTCGCCGGGCAATCAGCCCCAGCATTTT.

The chain links TRBV4-1 to TRBJ2-5, with TRBD1 as a possible D gene (5 bases). Trimming removed 4 bases from V and 11 bases from J, with 20 bases in between. Germline V gene lookup returns CDR1 MGHRA and CDR2 YSYEKL. The CDR3 is 14 residues long. CDR3 bases: TGCGCCAGCAGCCCCCTTAGGGGATGGGAAACACAGTACTTC. Translation: CASSPLRGWETQYF.

The chain has TRBV4-1 and TRBJ2-1, with 10 bases that match TRBD2. The CDR3 has 19 residues. J gave up 5 bases and V 4 bases, and 17 bases lay outside the gene matches. Germline CDR1 reads MGHRA; CDR2 reads YSYEKL. CDR3 nucleotides: TGCGCCAGCAGCCTACCGTTGAAGGGGACTAGCGAGAAGCACAATGAGCAGTTCTTC. Its translation: CASSLPLKGTSEKHNEQFF.

This chain joins TRBV29-1 and TRBJ2-3; D not certain. Trimming left V 0 bases short and J 1 base short, with 14 bases between. CDR1 is SQVTM, CDR2 ANQGSEA, per germline. CDR3 length: 16 residues. The CDR3 loop is CSVEEARNGGTDTQYF. CDR3 nucleotides: TGCAGCGTTGAAGAGGCTCGGAATGGGGGCACAGATACGCAGTATTTT.

This clonotype occurred many times. The rearrangement uses TRBV4-2 and TRBJ1-3, with D unclear. The CDR3 spans 13 residues. The germline CDR1 and CDR2 sequences are LGHNA and YNFKEQ. V lost 0 bases to trimming and J lost 8 bases, with 8 bases between them. The CDR3 here is CASSQERIHTIYF. CDR3 nucleotides: TGTGCCAGCAGCCAAGAAAGGATACACACCATATATTTT.

On this clonotype itself: An end of the junction does not agree with germline; a read error may underlie this. The V gene is TRBV4-1, the J gene TRBJ1-2; 7 nucleotides align to TRBD1. From germline, CDR1 is MGHRA and CDR2 YSYEKL. This CDR3 is built from 16 residues. In DNA form, the CDR3 reads TGCGCTAGCAGCCACGACAGGGATTCGTTCGGCTATGGCTACACCTTC. As protein: CASSHDRDSFGYGYTF.

This clonotype showed up just once. Because the CDR3 is missing its conserved closing phenylalanine or tryptophan, this is likely a read error. The chain carries TRBV20-1 and TRBJ2-1, with D perhaps matching TRBD1 or TRBD2 (6 bases each). CDR1 and CDR2 from the germline V gene are DFQATT and SNEGSKA (reference sequence). The CDR3 runs 14 residues. The V end was cut by 6 bases, the J end by 3 bases, with 15 bases between. CDR3 sequence (DNA): TGCAGTGCGCAACGGGGGCCCATCTACAATGAGCAGTTCCTC. Its protein is CSAQRGPIYNEQFL.

As to this clonotype: Since a much larger clone is just one base distant, this may be a read error. The chain combines TRBV20-1 with TRBJ1-4; 7 bases map to TRBD1. The V gene end was trimmed by 5 bases and the J gene end by 7 bases; junction bases not matched to a gene: 4. Germline V gene data show CDR1 as DFQATT and CDR2 as SNEGSKA (reference sequence). This CDR3 contains 12 residues. The CDR3 nucleotides read TGCAGTGCTGGGGACAGTCGTGAAAAACTGTTTTTT. Translating gives CSAGDSREKLFF.

The V call is TRBV29-1, the J call TRBJ1-2; possibly TRBD1 for D (5 bases). CDR3 length: 15 residues. Germline CDR1 SQVTM, CDR2 ANQGSEA. With 3 bases removed from V and 7 bases from J, the gap between germline ends came to 21 bases. The CDR3 DNA is TGCAGCGTTGATGTGGCAGGGACGATCCAGGGTGGCTACACCTTC. Amino acids: CSVDVAGTIQGGYTF.

In the case of this clonotype: A much larger clone differs by one base, so this may be a read error. The chain has TRBV29-1 and TRBJ2-2, with D possibly matching TRBD1 (7 bases). This CDR3 spans 13 amino acids. CDR1 and CDR2 (germline): SQVTM, ANQGSEA. V was cut by 7 bases and J by 7 bases, with 16 bases left in between. The CDR3 spells CSAASGGSGELFF. The CDR3 region has the DNA TGCAGCGCTGCTTCAGGGGGGAGCGGGGAGCTGTTTTTT.

Remarks on this clonotype: The CDR3 does not close with the conserved phenylalanine or tryptophan, likely indicating a read error. It is unclear where the CDR3 begins or ends on the DNA, so no DNA is shown, and the CDR3 is as TCRdb lists it. The chain combines TRBV10-3 with TRBJ2-7; whether TRBD2, the table's D call, matches the DNA was not checked. The CDR3 is made up of 17 amino acids, end residues included. Germline CDR1 reads ENHRY; CDR2 reads SYGVKD. The CDR3 sequence: CTISESAGLAGDYEQYL.

This clonotype was recorded at least ten times. V and J are TRBV4-2 and TRBJ2-7; D perhaps matches TRBD1 (5 bases). CDR1 is LGHNA, CDR2 YNFKEQ, per germline. The ends were cut back, 0 bases at V and 0 bases at J, with 12 bases in the middle. This CDR3 comprises 16 residues. The CDR3, as DNA: TGTGCCAGCAGCCAAGAAGGGGCCTTAAACTCCTACGAGCAGTACTTC. Translating gives CASSQEGALNSYEQYF.